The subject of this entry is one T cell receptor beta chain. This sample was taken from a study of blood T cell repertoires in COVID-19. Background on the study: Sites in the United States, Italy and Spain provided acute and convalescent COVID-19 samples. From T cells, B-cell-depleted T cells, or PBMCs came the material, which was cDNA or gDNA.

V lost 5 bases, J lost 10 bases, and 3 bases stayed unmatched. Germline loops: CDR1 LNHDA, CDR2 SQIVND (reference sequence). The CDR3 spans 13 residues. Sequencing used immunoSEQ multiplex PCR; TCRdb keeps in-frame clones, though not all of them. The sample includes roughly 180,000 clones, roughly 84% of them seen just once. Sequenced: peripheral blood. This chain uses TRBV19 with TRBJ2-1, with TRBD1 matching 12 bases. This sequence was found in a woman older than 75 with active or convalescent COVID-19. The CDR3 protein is CASSGTGGGEQFF. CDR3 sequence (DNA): TGTGCCAGTAGTGGGACAGGGGGCGGCGAGCAGTTCTTC.